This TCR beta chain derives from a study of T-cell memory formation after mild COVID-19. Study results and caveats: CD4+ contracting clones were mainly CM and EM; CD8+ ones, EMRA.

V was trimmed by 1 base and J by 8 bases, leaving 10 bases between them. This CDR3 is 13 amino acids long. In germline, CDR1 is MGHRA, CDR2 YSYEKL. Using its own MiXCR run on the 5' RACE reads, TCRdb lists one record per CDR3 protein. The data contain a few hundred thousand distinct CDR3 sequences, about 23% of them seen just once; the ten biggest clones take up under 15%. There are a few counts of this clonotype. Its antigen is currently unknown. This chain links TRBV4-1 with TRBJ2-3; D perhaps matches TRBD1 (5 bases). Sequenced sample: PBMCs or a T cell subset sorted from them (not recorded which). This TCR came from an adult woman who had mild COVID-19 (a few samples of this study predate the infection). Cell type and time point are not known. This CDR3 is CASSQAGQGTQYF. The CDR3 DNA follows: TGCGCCAGCAGCCAAGCTGGCCAGGGTACGCAGTATTTT.